Shown below are 11 T cell receptor beta chains from a single sample sequenced in a study of T cells in Graves' hyperthyroidism and ophthalmopathy. RNA transcripts were the template for amplifying TCR beta CDR3 regions. RT-PCR in the first round (using the HTBI primer set) targeted the TCR CDR3. TCRdb ran MiXCR on the multiplex PCR reads and lists one entry per CDR3 protein. Among over 250,000 distinct CDR3 sequences listed, about an eighth were seen once. The material sequenced was blood. All receptors derive from a woman in her thirties or forties with Graves' ophthalmopathy.

This clonotype was detected a few times. The chain links TRBV12-3 or TRBV12-4 to TRBJ2-1; D is unclear. The V gene lost 5 bases and the J gene lost 10 bases, with 12 bases spanning the gap. The CDR3 runs 12 residues. CDR3 amino acids: CASSPGPTEQFF. The CDR3 DNA reads as TGTGCCAGCAGTCCAGGACCAACGGAGCAGTTCTTC.

Only a few counts were recorded for this clonotype. V and J are TRBV29-1 and TRBJ2-1; possible D gene TRBD1, 5 bases. V shed 7 bases and J shed 4 bases, with 8 bases lying between them. This CDR3 contains 11 residues. CDR1 is SQVTM and CDR2 is ANQGSEA in the germline V gene. This CDR3 is CSARDYNEQFF. The CDR3 nucleotides are TGCAGCGCCAGGGATTACAATGAGCAGTTCTTC.

The sample holds many counts of this clonotype. The genes are TRBV2 and TRBJ2-5, with 7 bases fitting TRBD2. This CDR3 contains 12 residues. The trim removed 0 bases at V and 14 bases at J, leaving 6 bases unmatched. Germline assignment: CDR1 SNHLY and CDR2 FYNNEI. CDR3 region: CASSEAGASGYF. In nucleotides, the CDR3 is TGTGCCAGCAGTGAAGCTGGGGCTAGCGGCTACTTC.

This clonotype was detected ten times or more. The chain recombines TRBV25-1 with TRBJ1-1; 8 bases align to TRBD1. CDR1 and CDR2 from the germline V gene are MGHDK and SYGVNS. The CDR3 is 13 residues long. Unmatched junction bases numbered 3, after V lost 2 bases and J lost 7 bases. The CDR3 bases are TGTGCCAGCAGTGAACAGGGGACAGGTGAAGCTTTCTTT. Translated: CASSEQGTGEAFF.

This clonotype was counted only a few times. The rearrangement uses TRBV5-6 and TRBJ2-5, with 9 bases matching TRBD2. The V gene end was trimmed by 3 bases and the J gene end by 5 bases; junction bases not matched to a gene: 11. The CDR3 contains 16 residues. CDR1 and CDR2 (germline): SGHDT, YYEEEE. Written as DNA, the CDR3 is TGTGCCAGCAGCTCCGTAGCGGGAGAAGTTAGGGAGACCCAGTACTTC. This translates into CASSSVAGEVRETQYF. Full variable domain (remainder filled in from reference TRBV5-6 and TRBJ2-5): DAGVTQSPTHLIKTRGQQVTLRCSPKSGHDTVSWYQQALGQGPQFIFQYYEEEERQRGNFPDRFSGHQFPNYSSELNVNALLLGDSALYLCASSSVAGEVRETQYFGPGTRLLVL.

This clonotype came up a few times. The chain is built from TRBV20-1 and TRBJ2-1; D unclear. CDR1 is DFQATT, CDR2 SNEGSKA, per germline (reference sequence). The CDR3 is 16 amino acids. V shed 6 bases and J shed 0 bases, with 18 bases lying between them. Here the CDR3 DNA reads TGCAGTGCAAAAAAAGGGCAGCTGGGCTCCTACAATGAGCAGTTCTTC. Translated, it gives CSAKKGQLGSYNEQFF.

The V and J genes are TRBV5-6 and TRBJ2-7; 9 bases line up with TRBD2. J was trimmed by 5 bases and V by 4 bases; bases with no gene match: 16. Per the germline V gene, CDR1 is SGHDT and CDR2 is YYEEEE. The CDR3 is made up of 17 amino acids. CDR3 in DNA: TGTGCCAGCAGCCCCGGTCTTACAAGCGGGAGGAGGAACGAGCAGTACTTC. It encodes CASSPGLTSGRRNEQYF.

This clonotype was detected a few times. This could be a read error, since a much larger clone is one nucleotide away. The rearrangement joins TRBV6-2 or TRBV6-3 to TRBJ2-7; D gene ambiguous. The CDR3 loop spans 13 amino acids. Germline V gene data show CDR1 as MNHEY and CDR2 as SVGEGT. CDR3: CVSSEVWAYEQYF. The CDR3, as DNA: TGTGTCAGCAGTGAGGTCTGGGCGTACGAGCAGTACTTC.

The chain couples TRBV6-2 or TRBV6-3 to TRBJ2-2; D gene unclear. V shed 1 base and J shed 5 bases, with 5 bases lying between them. The germline V gene encodes CDR1 MNHEY and CDR2 SVGEGT. The CDR3 length is 13 residues. This CDR3 reads CASSYYSTGELFF. CDR3 sequence (DNA): TGTGCCAGCAGTTACTACTCTACCGGGGAGCTGTTTTTT.

This clonotype was picked up many times. The J gene is TRBJ1-6, the V gene TRBV2, with TRBD1 matching 7 bases. J gave up 4 bases and V 5 bases, and 5 bases lay outside the gene matches. The CDR3 length is 15 residues. Looked up from germline, CDR1 is SNHLY and CDR2 is FYNNEI. For the CDR3, the DNA is TGTGCCAGCAGTCCAAGGGACAGATATAATTCACCCCTCCACTTT. It translates to CASSPRDRYNSPLHF.

V is TRBV29-1 and J is TRBJ2-1; either TRBD1 or TRBD2 may supply D (5 bases each). Between the trimmed V and J ends, which lost 8 bases and 11 bases, there was a span of 22 bases. Germline assignment: CDR1 SQVTM and CDR2 ANQGSEA. CDR3 size: 13 residues. This CDR3 is CSSLRGTSSKQFF. The CDR3 nucleotides are TGCAGCTCCTTGAGGGGAACCTCTTCGAAGCAGTTCTTC.